This T cell receptor (beta chain) was recorded in a study of type 1 regulatory T cells. Study-level background: An in vitro protocol generated T-allo10, a Tr1-enriched, alloantigen-specific CD4 T cell product.

TCRdb ran MiXCR on the reads and lists one entry per CDR3 protein. The sample carries 12,000 to 15,000 distinct CDR3 sequences, roughly 13% recorded once. CDR1 SGHRS and CDR2 YFSETQ come from the germline V gene. V dropped 0 bases and J dropped 4; count of bases not matched to a gene: 5. The CDR3 spans 15 residues. A note on this clonotype: What it recognizes is unknown.

What was sequenced was cultured T cells, either the whole culture or a sorted T cell fraction (not recorded which). This TCR was sampled from a human donor in good health. The chain links TRBV5-1 to TRBJ1-1; TRBD1 aligns across 8 bases. The CDR3 DNA sequence: TGCGCCAGCAGCTTGGCCAGGACAGGGCTCACTGAAGCTTTCTTT. This gives the protein CASSLARTGLTEAFF.